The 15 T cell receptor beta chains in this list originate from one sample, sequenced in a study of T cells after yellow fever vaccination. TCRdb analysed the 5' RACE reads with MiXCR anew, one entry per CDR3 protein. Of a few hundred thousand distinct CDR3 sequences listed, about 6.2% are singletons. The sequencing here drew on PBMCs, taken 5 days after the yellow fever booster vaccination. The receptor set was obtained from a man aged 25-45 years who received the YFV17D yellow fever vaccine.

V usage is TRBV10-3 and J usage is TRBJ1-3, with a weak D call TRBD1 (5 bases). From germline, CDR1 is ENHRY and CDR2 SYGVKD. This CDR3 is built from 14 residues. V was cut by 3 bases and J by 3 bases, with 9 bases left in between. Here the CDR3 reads CAISDTGGGNTIYF. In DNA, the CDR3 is TGTGCCATCAGTGATACCGGGGGTGGAAACACCATATATTTT.

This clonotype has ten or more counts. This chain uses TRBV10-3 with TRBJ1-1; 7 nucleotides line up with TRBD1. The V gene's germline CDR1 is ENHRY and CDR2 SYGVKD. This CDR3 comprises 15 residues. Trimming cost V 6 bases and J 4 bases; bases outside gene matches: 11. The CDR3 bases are TGTGCCATCAGAGATGAGGGGGCGGTGGGCACTGAAGCTTTCTTT. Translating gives CAIRDEGAVGTEAFF.

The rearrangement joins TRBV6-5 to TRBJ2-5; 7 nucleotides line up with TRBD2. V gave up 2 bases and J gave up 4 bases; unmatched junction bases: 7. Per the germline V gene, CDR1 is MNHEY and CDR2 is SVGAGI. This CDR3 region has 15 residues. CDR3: CASSYRGRDGETQYF. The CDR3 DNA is TGTGCCAGCAGTTACAGAGGGAGGGATGGAGAGACCCAGTACTTC.

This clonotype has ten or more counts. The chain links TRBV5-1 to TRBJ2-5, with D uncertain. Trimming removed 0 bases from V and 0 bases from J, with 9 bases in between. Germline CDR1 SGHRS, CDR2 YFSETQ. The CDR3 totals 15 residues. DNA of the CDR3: TGCGCCAGCAGCTTGGCCAGGTTGAACCAAGAGACCCAGTACTTC. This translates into CASSLARLNQETQYF.

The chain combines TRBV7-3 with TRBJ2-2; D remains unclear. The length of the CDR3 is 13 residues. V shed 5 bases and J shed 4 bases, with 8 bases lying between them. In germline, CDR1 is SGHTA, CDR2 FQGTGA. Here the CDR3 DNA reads TGTGCCAGCAGCCCCTCGGTCACCGGGGAGCTGTTTTTT. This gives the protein CASSPSVTGELFF.

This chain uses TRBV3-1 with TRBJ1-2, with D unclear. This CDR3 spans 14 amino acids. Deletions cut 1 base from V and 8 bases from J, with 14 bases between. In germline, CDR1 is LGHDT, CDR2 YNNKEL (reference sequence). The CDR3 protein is CASSQAQRARGYTF. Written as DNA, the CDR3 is TGTGCCAGCAGCCAAGCGCAGAGGGCTAGAGGCTACACCTTC.

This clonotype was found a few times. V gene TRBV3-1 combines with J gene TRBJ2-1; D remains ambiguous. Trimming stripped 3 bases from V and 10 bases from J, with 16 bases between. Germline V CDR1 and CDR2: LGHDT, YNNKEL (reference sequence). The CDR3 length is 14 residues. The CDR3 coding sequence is TGTGCCAGCAGCCAGGGTTATCAGAAATGGGAGCAGTTCTTC. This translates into CASSQGYQKWEQFF.

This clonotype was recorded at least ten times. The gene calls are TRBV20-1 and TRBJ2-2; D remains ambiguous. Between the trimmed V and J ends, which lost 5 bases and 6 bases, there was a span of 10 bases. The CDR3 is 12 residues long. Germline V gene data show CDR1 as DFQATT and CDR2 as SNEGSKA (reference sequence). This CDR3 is CSARWSAGELFF. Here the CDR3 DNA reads TGCAGTGCTCGCTGGTCAGCCGGGGAGCTGTTTTTT.

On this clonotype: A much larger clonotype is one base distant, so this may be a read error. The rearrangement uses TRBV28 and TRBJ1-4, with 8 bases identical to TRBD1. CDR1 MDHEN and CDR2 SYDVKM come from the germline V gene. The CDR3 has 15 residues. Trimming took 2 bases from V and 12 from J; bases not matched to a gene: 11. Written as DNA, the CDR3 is TGTGCCAGCAGTTTACGGACAGGGACGGGGGAAGAACTGTTTTTT. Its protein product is CASSLRTGTGEELFF. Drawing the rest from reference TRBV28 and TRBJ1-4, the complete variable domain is DVKVTQSSRYLVKRTGEKVFLECVQDMDHENMFWYRQDPGLGLRLIYFSYDVKMKEKGDIPEGYSVSREKKERFSLILESASTNQTSMYLCASSLRTGTGEELFFGSGTQLSVL.

The CDR3 nucleotides are TGTGCCAGCAGCCCGACTAGCGGGAGGGGGGGAGAGCAGTACTTC. As protein: CASSPTSGRGGEQYF. The chain recombines TRBV7-2 with TRBJ2-7; the match to TRBD2 covers 14 bases. This CDR3 is built from 15 residues. J was trimmed by 7 bases and V by 5 bases; bases with no gene match: 7. CDR1 is SGHTA, CDR2 FQGNSA, per germline.

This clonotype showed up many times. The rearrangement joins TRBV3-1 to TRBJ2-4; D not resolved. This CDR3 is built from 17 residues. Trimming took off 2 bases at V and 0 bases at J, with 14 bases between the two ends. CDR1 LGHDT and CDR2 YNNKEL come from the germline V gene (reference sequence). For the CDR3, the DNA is TGTGCCAGCAGCCAACTAGGATACCAAGCAGCCAAAAACATTCAGTACTTC. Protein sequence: CASSQLGYQAAKNIQYF.

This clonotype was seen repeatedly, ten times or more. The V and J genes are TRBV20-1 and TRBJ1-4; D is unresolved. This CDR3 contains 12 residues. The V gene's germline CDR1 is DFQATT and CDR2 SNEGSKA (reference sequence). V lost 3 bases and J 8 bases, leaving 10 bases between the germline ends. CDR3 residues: CSASKGDEKLFF. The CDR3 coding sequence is TGCAGTGCTAGTAAGGGAGACGAAAAACTGTTTTTT.

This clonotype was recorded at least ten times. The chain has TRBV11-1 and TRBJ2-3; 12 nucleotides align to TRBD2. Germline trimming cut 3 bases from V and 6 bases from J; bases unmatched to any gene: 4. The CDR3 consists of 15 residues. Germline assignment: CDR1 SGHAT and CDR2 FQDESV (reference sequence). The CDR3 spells CASSLRLAGDDTQYF. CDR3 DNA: TGTGCCAGCAGCTTGCGACTAGCGGGAGATGATACGCAGTATTTT.

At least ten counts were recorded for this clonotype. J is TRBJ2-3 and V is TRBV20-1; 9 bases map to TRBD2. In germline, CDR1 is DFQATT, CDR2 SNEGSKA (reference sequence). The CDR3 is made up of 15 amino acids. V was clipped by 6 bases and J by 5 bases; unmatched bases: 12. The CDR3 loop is CSAPRSSGREDTQYF. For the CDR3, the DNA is TGCAGTGCCCCCCGGAGTAGCGGGAGAGAAGATACGCAGTATTTT.

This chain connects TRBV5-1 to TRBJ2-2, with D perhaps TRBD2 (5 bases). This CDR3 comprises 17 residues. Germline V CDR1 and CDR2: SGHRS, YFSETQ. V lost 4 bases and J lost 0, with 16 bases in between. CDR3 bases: TGCGCCAGCAGCCCGACGGTTCTAGCCGCGAACACCGGGGAGCTGTTTTTT. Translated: CASSPTVLAANTGELFF.